The rows below give T cell receptor beta chains drawn from one sample of a study of PD-L1 blockade in urothelial cancer. Profiling relied on immunoSEQ multiplex PCR, and the TCRdb table lists in-frame clones only, not all of them. The data show tens of thousands of clones, approximately 91% seen once. The input for sequencing was PBMCs, taken around atezolizumab (anti-PD-L1) treatment. These receptors came from a woman aged 60-75 years with urothelial cancer. The CDR3 runs from the conserved cysteine through the conserved F or W. The D gene is left open where the match is weak. Size is stated for part of the rows, as once, few or many counts, or as a class when the clone is expanded.

D | J | size | V | length | CDR3 | DNA
TRBD1 | TRBJ1-1 | . | TRBV28 | 12 | CATNPGQGAAFF | TGTGCCACAAACCCGGGACAGGGGGCGGCTTTCTTT
. | TRBJ2-3 | . | TRBV29-1 | 11 | CSVAPGDTQYF | TGCAGCGTTGCGCCGGGAGATACGCAGTATTTT
. | TRBJ2-7 | . | TRBV5-6 | 13 | CASSPGLPYEQYF | TGTGCCAGCAGCCCCGGACTGCCCTACGAGCAGTACTTC
TRBD2 | TRBJ2-7 | . | TRBV18 | 15 | CASSPRTSGSYEQYF | TGTGCCAGCTCACCACGGACTAGCGGGAGCTACGAGCAGTACTTC
TRBD1 | TRBJ2-7 | . | TRBV28 | 14 | CASRPPDRAHEQYF | TGTGCCAGCAGGCCCCCGGACAGGGCGCACGAGCAGTACTTC
TRBD1 | TRBJ1-2 | . | TRBV6-5 | 16 | CASSYSNRPGGGGYTF | TGTGCCAGCAGTTACTCGAATCGGCCAGGGGGTGGTGGCTACACCTTC
. | TRBJ2-7 | . | TRBV7-8 | 12 | CASSLVSYEQYF | TGTGCCAGCAGCTTAGTATCCTACGAGCAGTACTTC
. | TRBJ2-2 | . | TRBV29-1 | 15 | CSVGQGLARTGELFF | TGCAGCGTTGGTCAGGGCCTAGCGCGCACCGGGGAGCTGTTTTTT
. | TRBJ1-1 | . | TRBV7-9 | 14 | CASSFSGRGTEAFF | TGTGCCAGCAGCTTCTCCGGGAGGGGTACTGAAGCTTTCTTT
. | TRBJ2-6 | . | TRBV6-5 | 16 | CASSYPVASGANVLTF | TGTGCCAGCAGTTACCCCGTGGCATCTGGGGCCAACGTCCTGACTTTC
. | TRBJ1-5 | . | TRBV19 | 15 | CASTYREYSNQPQHF | TGTGCCAGTACTTATCGGGAGTATAGCAATCAGCCCCAGCATTTT
TRBD1 | TRBJ2-1 | . | TRBV10-2 | 20 | CASSATLYPYAGTGNDEQFF | TGCGCCAGCAGTGCAACCCTTTACCCCTATGCAGGGACAGGGAATGATGAGCAGTTCTTC
TRBD2 | TRBJ2-1 | . | TRBV28 | 15 | CASSYGLAPYNEQFF | TGTGCCAGCAGTTACGGACTAGCGCCTTACAATGAGCAGTTCTTC
. | TRBJ2-7 | . | TRBV5-1 | 15 | CASSATLIANYEQYF | TGCGCCAGCAGTGCTACTCTGATCGCTAACTACGAGCAGTACTTC
TRBD1 | TRBJ2-1 | . | TRBV25-1 | 17 | CASSQNPGQGFYNEQFF | TGTGCCAGCAGCCAAAACCCGGGACAGGGGTTTTACAATGAGCAGTTCTTC
. | TRBJ2-5 | once | TRBV6-1 | 15 | CASSEEGSRMETQYF | TGTGCCAGCAGTGAGGAGGGGAGCCGTATGGAGACCCAGTACTTC
. | TRBJ1-2 | . | TRBV7-2 | 15 | CASSSSSGRGYGYTF | TGTGCCAGCAGCTCATCCTCAGGGCGGGGCTATGGCTACACCTTC
TRBD1 | TRBJ2-7 | . | TRBV5-1 | 15 | CASTPAGQGYYEQYF | TGCGCCAGCACCCCGGCGGGACAGGGTTACTACGAGCAGTACTTC
TRBD1 | TRBJ1-4 | . | TRBV30 | 14 | CALGQGITNEKLFF | TGTGCCCTGGGACAGGGAATAACTAATGAAAAACTGTTTTTT
. | TRBJ2-7 | . | TRBV6-1 | 14 | CASSEGSSFYEQYF | TGTGCCAGCAGTGAAGGTAGCAGTTTTTACGAGCAGTACTTC
. | TRBJ1-2 | . | TRBV5-4 | 13 | CASSDAANYGYTF | TGTGCCAGCAGCGACGCGGCTAACTATGGCTACACCTTC
. | TRBJ2-5 | . | TRBV29-1 | 13 | CSVDAGLQETQYF | TGCAGCGTTGATGCAGGCCTCCAAGAGACCCAGTACTTC
. | TRBJ1-4 | . | TRBV5-4 | 13 | CASSLAQNEKLFF | TGTGCCAGCAGCTTGGCGCAGAACGAAAAACTGTTTTTT
TRBD1 | TRBJ1-5 | . | TRBV6-1 | 18 | CASSGVPPWQGDLQPQHF | TGTGCCAGCAGTGGAGTACCCCCATGGCAGGGGGATTTACAGCCCCAGCATTTT
TRBD2 | TRBJ2-5 | once | TRBV19 | 14 | CASSNPSGRETQYF | TGTGCCAGTAGTAACCCTAGCGGGAGGGAGACCCAGTACTTC
TRBD2 | TRBJ2-2 | . | TRBV2 | 16 | CASSGTSGKLTGELFF | TGTGCCAGCTCCGGGACTAGCGGGAAACTCACCGGGGAGCTGTTTTTT
TRBD1 | TRBJ2-1 | . | TRBV19 | 16 | CASSTGQGAAYNEQFF | TGTGCCAGTAGTACGGGACAGGGGGCCGCCTACAATGAGCAGTTCTTC
. | TRBJ2-7 | . | TRBV2 | 14 | CASREAGGRSRQYF | TGTGCCAGCAGAGAAGCAGGCGGTAGAAGTCGGCAGTACTTC
TRBD2 | TRBJ2-7 | . | TRBV7-8 | 16 | CASSFRLAGGPYEQYF | TGTGCCAGCAGCTTTCGACTAGCGGGAGGGCCCTACGAGCAGTACTTC
. | TRBJ2-5 | . | TRBV5-1 | 16 | CASSLGHSVFQETQYF | TGCGCCAGCAGCTTGGGGCACAGTGTGTTCCAAGAGACCCAGTACTTC
TRBD1 | TRBJ1-2 | . | TRBV29-1 | 12 | CSASRDSYGYTF | TGCAGCGCCTCCAGGGACAGCTATGGCTACACCTTC
TRBD2 | TRBJ2-1 | once | TRBV5-1 | 14 | CASSGLAVNNEQFF | TGCGCCAGCAGTGGACTAGCGGTTAACAATGAGCAGTTCTTC
TRBD2 | TRBJ2-1 | . | TRBV9 | 16 | CASSGPRPSGFNEQFF | TGTGCCAGCAGCGGCCCCCGGCCTAGCGGGTTCAATGAGCAGTTCTTC
. | TRBJ2-3 | . | TRBV7-3 | 11 | CASSPGGPQYF | TGTGCCAGCAGCCCCGGGGGGCCGCAGTATTTT
. | TRBJ1-4 | . | TRBV4-3 | 19 | CASSQVLTRGGRGNEKLFF | TGCGCCAGCAGCCAAGTCCTCACCCGGGGAGGGCGGGGTAATGAAAAACTGTTTTTT
TRBD1 | TRBJ1-1 | . | TRBV28 | 13 | CASQGGRGTEAFF | TGTGCCAGCCAAGGGGGCCGCGGCACTGAAGCTTTCTTT
TRBD2 | TRBJ2-7 | . | TRBV18 | 13 | CARHSGRSYEQYF | TGTGCCAGGCATAGCGGGAGGAGCTACGAGCAGTACTTC
. | TRBJ1-1 | . | TRBV28 | 14 | CASSSAGGHTEAFF | TGTGCCAGCAGTTCGGCGGGGGGGCACACTGAAGCTTTCTTT
. | TRBJ2-2 | . | TRBV19 | 16 | CASSTYTGGATGELFF | TGTGCCAGTAGTACATACACAGGTGGGGCCACCGGGGAGCTGTTTTTT